Included here is one TCR beta chain sequence, with context. What it binds is unknown. TCRdb's table, derived via immunoSEQ multiplex PCR, lists solely in-frame clones and lacks some. This table has about 100,000 clones, 90% appearing once. The sample belongs to a study of OX40 agonist ivuxolimab in advanced cancers. In the study overall: Dose-escalation patients had hepatocellular carcinoma, melanoma, renal cell or head and neck cancer.

Whole-study results and caveats: Compared with CD4+, CD8+ T cells on average had more expanded clones. Within 6 weeks, CD4+ and CD8+ blood T cells expanded clonally at 0.1 to 3.0 mg/kg.

This clonotype was sampled from an adult with an advanced solid tumor such as melanoma, head and neck, liver or kidney cancer. The sequencing here drew on CD4+ or CD8+ T cells sorted from blood, taken in a trial of the OX40 agonist ivuxolimab.

The CDR3 DNA follows: TGTGCCAGCACCAAGGGGGAAGAGACCCAGTACTTC. It codes for CASTKGEETQYF. V is TRBV6-6 and J is TRBJ2-5; D might be TRBD1 (6 bases). Germline CDR1 reads MNHNY; CDR2 reads SVGAGI (reference sequence). V lost 7 bases to trimming and J lost 3 bases, with 9 bases between them. This CDR3 region has 12 residues.